This is a list of T cell receptor beta chains from one sample in a study of blood T cell repertoires in COVID-19. Measured with immunoSEQ multiplex PCR; TCRdb has only the in-frame clones, and not every one. The repertoire holds about 36,000 clones, with 78% as singletons. Sequenced material: peripheral blood. These receptors originate from a man between 65 and 80 years old with acute or convalescent COVID-19. CDR3s include the opening cysteine and the closing phenylalanine or tryptophan. A D gene is named only where the DNA matches it firmly. Some rows mark clone size as missing; the rest say once, few, many or name a class of expanded clone.

d_gene	v_gene	abundance	j_gene	CDR3aa	CDR3nt
-	TRBV6-2/TRBV6-3	few	TRBJ1-1	CASSYVQGGTEAFF	TGTGCCAGCAGTTACGTGCAGGGAGGCACTGAAGCTTTCTTT
TRBD2	TRBV4-3	-	TRBJ2-1	CASSQGAQGGEQFF	TGCGCCAGCAGCCAAGGAGCCCAGGGAGGGGAGCAGTTCTTC
-	TRBV19	-	TRBJ1-5	CASTIGSGGANQPQHF	TGTGCCAGTACCATAGGGAGCGGGGGGGCCAATCAGCCCCAGCATTTT
-	TRBV5-1	-	TRBJ1-1	CASSSGQNTEAFF	TGCGCCAGCAGCTCTGGACAGAACACTGAAGCTTTCTTT
TRBD2	TRBV29-1	once	TRBJ2-5	CSVAREGETQYF	TGCAGCGTTGCGCGGGAGGGAGAGACCCAGTACTTC
-	TRBV18	-	TRBJ2-1	CASSPNSGDEQFF	TGTGCCAGCTCACCTAATAGCGGAGATGAGCAGTTCTTC
-	TRBV5-1	-	TRBJ1-1	CASSLEGGDTEAFF	TGCGCCAGCAGCTTGGAAGGGGGTGACACTGAAGCTTTCTTT
TRBD1	TRBV24-1	few	TRBJ2-2	CATSDLQRTGGDTGELFF	TGTGCCACCAGTGATCTACAAAGGACAGGGGGCGACACCGGGGAGCTGTTTTTT
-	TRBV5-6	-	TRBJ2-3	CASSGAPTDTQYF	TGTGCCAGCAGTGGGGCCCCGACAGATACGCAGTATTTT
-	TRBV7-8	-	TRBJ1-5	CASSGGSVLGNQPQHF	TGTGCCAGCAGCGGGGGCAGCGTATTGGGCAATCAGCCCCAGCATTTT
-	TRBV30	-	TRBJ1-1	CAWSFEVEGRGVNTEAFF	TGTGCCTGGAGTTTTGAAGTGGAGGGGCGAGGGGTCAACACTGAAGCTTTCTTT
TRBD2	TRBV2	-	TRBJ2-1	CASSPARPFRTSLGNEQFF	TGTGCCAGCAGCCCGGCTCGGCCATTTCGGACTAGCTTAGGTAATGAGCAGTTCTTC
-	TRBV6-5	-	TRBJ2-1	CASTEGLMQFF	TGTGCCAGCACCGAAGGACTAATGCAGTTCTTC
-	TRBV6-2/TRBV6-3	-	TRBJ2-1	CASSYSRDWEIWNEQFF	TGTGCCAGCAGTTACTCCCGGGACTGGGAAATTTGGAATGAGCAGTTCTTC
TRBD1	TRBV19	-	TRBJ1-2	CASSTSGTGWAGYTF	TGTGCCAGTAGTACGAGTGGGACAGGGTGGGCAGGCTACACCTTC
TRBD1	TRBV18	few	TRBJ2-3	CASSHSLPGQGKSTDTQYF	TGTGCCAGCTCACACTCACTACCGGGACAGGGGAAAAGCACAGATACGCAGTATTTT
TRBD1	TRBV5-6	-	TRBJ1-1	CASSLRGVGTEAFF	TGTGCCAGCAGCCTCAGGGGGGTGGGCACTGAAGCTTTCTTT
-	TRBV12-3/TRBV12-4	-	TRBJ1-2	CASSPSPNYGYTF	TGTGCCAGCAGCCCCTCCCCTAACTATGGCTACACCTTC
-	TRBV18	-	TRBJ1-5	CASSADRNSNQPQHF	TGTGCCAGCTCAGCCGACAGAAATAGCAATCAGCCCCAGCATTTT
-	TRBV11-2	once	TRBJ2-3	CASSLNPGGTDTQYF	TGTGCCAGCAGCTTAAATCCCGGAGGCACAGATACGCAGTATTTT
TRBD1	TRBV19	once	TRBJ2-7	CASKMGWDSYEQYF	TGTGCCAGTAAAATGGGATGGGACAGCTACGAGCAGTACTTC
-	TRBV5-6	-	TRBJ1-4	CASWGGGSSDEKLFF	TGTGCCAGCTGGGGCGGGGGGAGTAGCGACGAAAAACTGTTTTTT
TRBD1	TRBV19	-	TRBJ1-1	CASKGLPGQRNTEAFF	TGTGCCAGTAAAGGACTGCCGGGACAGCGAAACACTGAAGCTTTCTTT
TRBD2	TRBV28	-	TRBJ2-3	CASSLGLAESTDTQYF	TGTGCCAGCAGTTTAGGACTAGCGGAAAGCACAGATACGCAGTATTTT
TRBD2	TRBV4-1	-	TRBJ2-1	CASSHLAGYYNEQFF	TGCGCCAGCAGTCACCTAGCGGGATATTACAATGAGCAGTTCTTC
-	TRBV10-3	-	TRBJ2-7	CAISEAAESSYEQYF	TGTGCCATCAGTGAAGCAGCGGAGAGCTCCTACGAGCAGTACTTC
TRBD1	TRBV5-8	-	TRBJ2-7	CASSGTGQFYEQYF	TGTGCCAGCAGCGGAACGGGACAGTTCTACGAGCAGTACTTC
TRBD2	TRBV19	few	TRBJ2-1	CASSIDVVGLAGANEQFF	TGTGCCAGTAGTATAGATGTAGTGGGACTAGCGGGGGCAAATGAGCAGTTCTTC
TRBD2	TRBV6-5	-	TRBJ2-1	CASSTSGGAYNEQFF	TGTGCCAGCTCGACTAGCGGAGGAGCCTACAATGAGCAGTTCTTC
TRBD1	TRBV2	-	TRBJ2-7	CASSEGGTVSTYEQYF	TGTGCCAGCAGTGAAGGTGGGACAGTATCAACCTACGAGCAGTACTTC
-	TRBV7-2	-	TRBJ2-1	CASSSQEPGEQFF	TGTGCCAGCAGCTCACAGGAGCCGGGTGAGCAGTTCTTC
-	TRBV28	few	TRBJ1-6	CASSLQGNRSPLHF	TGTGCCAGCAGTCTACAGGGTAACAGATCACCCCTCCACTTT
TRBD2	TRBV29-1	once	TRBJ2-7	CSVSIRGSGEQYF	TGCAGCGTTTCAATACGCGGGAGTGGCGAGCAGTACTTC
-	TRBV30	-	TRBJ1-4	CACGTWLGEKLFF	TGTGCCTGTGGGACTTGGCTGGGTGAAAAACTGTTTTTT
TRBD1	TRBV27	-	TRBJ1-5	CASRETGWGVSNQPQHF	TGTGCCAGTCGGGAGACAGGGTGGGGGGTTAGCAATCAGCCCCAGCATTTT
-	TRBV5-1	-	TRBJ1-1	CASSLQRQVNTEAFF	TGCGCCAGCAGCTTACAGAGACAGGTGAACACTGAAGCTTTCTTT
-	TRBV28	-	TRBJ1-5	CASSSNYRVSNQPQHF	TGTGCCAGCAGTTCCAATTACAGGGTGAGCAATCAGCCCCAGCATTTT
TRBD1	TRBV27	-	TRBJ1-6	CASSLAPRGLGYSPLHF	TGTGCCAGCAGTTTAGCACCGAGGGGGCTGGGATATTCACCCCTCCACTTT
-	TRBV7-6	-	TRBJ1-1	CASSFSEGGYTEAFF	TGTGCCAGCAGCTTTAGCGAGGGGGGGTACACTGAAGCTTTCTTT
-	TRBV19	-	TRBJ2-4	CASQRGGSKNIQYF	TGTGCCAGCCAACGTGGGGGGTCCAAAAACATTCAGTACTTC
TRBD1	TRBV4-1	-	TRBJ1-3	CASSQAGQGPSGNTIYF	TGCGCCAGCAGCCAAGCCGGACAGGGCCCCTCTGGAAACACCATATATTTT
-	TRBV27	-	TRBJ2-7	CASSLKRPGFNYEQYF	TGTGCCAGCAGTTTAAAGCGGCCGGGATTTAACTACGAGCAGTACTTC
-	TRBV10-3	-	TRBJ1-1	CAISESRANTEAFF	TGTGCCATCAGTGAGTCGCGAGCAAACACTGAAGCTTTCTTT
TRBD1	TRBV4-2	-	TRBJ2-7	CASSQAGTGGDEQYF	TGTGCCAGCAGCCAAGCCGGGACAGGGGGCGACGAGCAGTACTTC
TRBD1	TRBV30	-	TRBJ1-2	CAWARDRGIYGYTF	TGTGCCTGGGCGAGGGACAGGGGGATCTATGGCTACACCTTC